This T cell receptor (beta chain) was documented in a study of monozygotic twins with inflammatory bowel disease. Study-wide findings and caveats: IBD patients share fewer clonotypes with other people than healthy twins do, especially with disease activity. Patient repertoires may have gained variability from differing immunosuppressive treatments.

Per TCR library, approximately 3,500 ng of total RNA was used. Generation of cDNA took place in eight separate reactions per sample. TCRdb re-called the 5' RACE reads and gives one entry per CDR3 protein, without DNA. The sample data list some 450,000 distinct CDR3 sequences. Germline V gives CDR1 GTSNPN, CDR2 SVGIG (reference sequence). This CDR3 region has 12 residues. A remark on this clonotype: Its antigen is as yet unknown.

The sequence derives from a human donor with ulcerative colitis or Crohn's disease, or a healthy co-twin of an affected twin (not recorded which). The sample was blood. The chain is built from TRBV30 and TRBJ2-7. CDR3 sequence reads: CAWSANLKEQYF.